This T cell receptor beta chain was captured in a study of technical replicates of blood from a few donors. Generated by immunoSEQ multiplex PCR, the TCRdb table keeps only in-frame clones and is missing some. The sample has tens of thousands of clones, around 92% seen once. After removal of 4 bases from V and 3 bases from J, the junction contained 10 bases not matched to a gene. The CDR3 runs to 18 residues. Germline values: CDR1 SEHNR, CDR2 FQNEAQ (reference sequence). The chain joins TRBV7-9 to TRBJ1-4; 11 positions match TRBD1. The origin of this receptor is a human donor in good health. Some clones in this sample may be carry-over from other donors' samples. The sample consisted of T cells isolated from PBMCs. In DNA form, the CDR3 reads TGTGCCAGCAGCTCGAACCGGGACAGGGGGTCCGCTAATGAAAAACTGTTTTTT. It codes for CASSSNRDRGSANEKLFF.